The 9 T cell receptor beta chains given below trace back to one sample, sequenced in a study of cytomegalovirus exposure and HLA in healthy donors (dated 2017 in TCRdb). Libraries were made using the immunoSEQ multiplex PCR assay. Entries here come from immuneACCESS through TCRdb and include only in-frame sequences with V and J called. Some clones fail to appear in such tables; in the studies checked, an unresolved V gene covers under half of the shortfall, and the cause of the remainder is unknown. The sample profile shows about 56,000 clones; 93% of them were found once. The top ten clonotypes cover 1.5% to 2% of the sample. The sample taken for sequencing was PBMCs. These receptors all come from a woman younger than 30 in good health and CMV-seropositive.

V gene TRBV7-2 combines with J gene TRBJ2-3; D is perhaps TRBD1 (6 bases). Germline V gives CDR1 SGHTA, CDR2 FQGNSA. V lost 1 base, J lost 3 bases, and 11 bases lay in between. The CDR3 has 15 residues. The CDR3: CASSLVLGQTDTQYF. CDR3 nucleotides: TGTGCCAGCAGCTTAGTTCTCGGACAGACAGATACGCAGTATTTT.

In nucleotides, the CDR3 is TGTGCCAGCAGCAGTCAGAGGGTTACAGATACGCAGTATTTT. Encoded protein: CASSSQRVTDTQYF. The rearrangement joins TRBV11-2 to TRBJ2-3, with D perhaps matching TRBD2 (5 bases). Germline loops: CDR1 SGHAT, CDR2 FQNNGV. This CDR3 has 14 amino acids. V lost 5 bases, J lost 3 bases, and 12 bases lay in between.

The gene calls are TRBV4-1 and TRBJ2-3; D is possibly TRBD2 (6 bases). Germline CDR1 MGHRA, CDR2 YSYEKL. Trimming stripped 3 bases from V and 3 bases from J, with 10 bases between. CDR3 length: 14 amino acids. The CDR3 spells CASSHRLETDTQYF. The DNA for the CDR3 is TGCGCCAGCAGCCACAGACTAGAAACAGATACGCAGTATTTT.

DNA for the CDR3: TGTGCCATCAGTGAGAAGGGACTCTACGAGCAGTACTTC. Amino acid sequence: CAISEKGLYEQYF. This sequence joins TRBV10-3 and TRBJ2-7; perhaps TRBD2 as D (6 bases). Germline values: CDR1 ENHRY, CDR2 SYGVKD. The CDR3 spans 13 residues. V dropped 2 bases and J dropped 3 bases, with 8 bases sitting between them.

V and J are TRBV7-9 and TRBJ1-4; D is possibly TRBD1 (5 bases). CDR1 and CDR2 from the germline V gene are SEHNR and FQNEAQ (reference sequence). The CDR3 covers 15 residues. Trimming left V 5 bases short and J 6 bases short, with 16 bases between. CDR3 DNA sequence: TGTGCCAGCAGCACTATCGGGAGGGGATATGAAAAACTGTTTTTT. Translated: CASSTIGRGYEKLFF.

This sequence joins TRBV4-1 and TRBJ1-2, with D possibly being TRBD1 (6 bases). The ends were cut back, 3 bases at V and 8 bases at J, with 22 bases in the middle. The CDR3 is 16 residues long. Looked up from germline, CDR1 is MGHRA and CDR2 is YSYEKL. In DNA form, the CDR3 reads TGCGCCAGCAGCCAGGAAGGGGGTCGGATAGGCGCGGGCTACACCTTC. Residues: CASSQEGGRIGAGYTF.

The CDR3 is CASSLSANYGYTF. Written as DNA, the CDR3 is TGTGCCAGCAGTCTCTCAGCTAACTATGGCTACACCTTC. The V and J genes are TRBV28 and TRBJ1-2; the D is unclear. Trimming removed 5 bases from V and 0 bases from J, with 7 bases in between. This CDR3 spans 13 amino acids. CDR1 is MDHEN and CDR2 is SYDVKM in the germline V gene.

This clone was seen just once. The V call is TRBV15, the J call TRBJ1-2; no clear D gene. This CDR3 has 16 amino acids. Germline V CDR1 and CDR2: LNHNV, YYDKDF (reference sequence). V lost 0 bases to trimming and J lost 8 bases, with 19 bases between them. The CDR3 sequence: CATSRDPLLGSQGYTF. In nucleotides, the CDR3 is TGTGCCACCAGCAGAGACCCCCTATTGGGCAGTCAGGGCTACACCTTC.

This sequence joins TRBV18 and TRBJ1-2, with 8 bases identical to TRBD1. The CDR3 covers 18 residues. Germline-derived CDR1 and CDR2 are KGHSH and LQKENI. V lost 0 bases to trimming and J lost 1 base; unmatched junction nucleotides: 10. The CDR3 coding sequence is TGTGCCAGCTCACCACCCGTTACAGGGGGGACTATTAACTATGGCTACACCTTC. Amino acid sequence: CASSPPVTGGTINYGYTF. Filled out from reference TRBV18 and TRBJ1-2, the complete variable domain reads NAGVMQNPRHLVRRRGQEARLRCSPMKGHSHVYWYRQLPEEGLKFMVYLQKENIIDESGMPKERFSAEFPKEGPSILRIQQVVRGDSAAYFCASSPPVTGGTINYGYTFGSGTRLTVV.